Listed below are T cell receptor beta chains from one sample, sequenced in a study of CD8+ T cells in alopecia areata. Sequencing used immunoSEQ multiplex PCR; TCRdb keeps in-frame clones, though not all of them. The table has more than 9,500 clones, 56% seen once; the top ten hold roughly 13%. Sequences were obtained from skin. The receptors originated from a human donor with alopecia areata. Both conserved end residues are trimmed from each CDR3.

cdr3_aa: ATSSGGKVGELF; v_call: TRBV13; j_call: TRBJ2-2
cdr3_aa: ASSFPGSRSEETQY; v_call: TRBV5-6; j_call: TRBJ2-5
cdr3_aa: ASSLRQGRNADTQY; v_call: TRBV5-6; j_call: TRBJ2-3
cdr3_aa: ASSYGWARGGVQAF; v_call: TRBV6-6; j_call: TRBJ1-1
cdr3_aa: ASSNREGETQY; v_call: TRBV18; j_call: TRBJ2-5
cdr3_aa: ASSLIPLSTEAF; v_call: TRBV7-3; j_call: TRBJ1-1
cdr3_aa: ASSTHGLNGPEAF; v_call: TRBV19; j_call: TRBJ1-1
cdr3_aa: ASSRTDRGGTDTQY; v_call: TRBV5-1; j_call: TRBJ2-3
cdr3_aa: ASSARTDTQY; v_call: TRBV9; j_call: TRBJ2-3
cdr3_aa: ASGQGGNIQY; v_call: TRBV7-9; j_call: TRBJ2-4
cdr3_aa: AISYRLAGVGEQY; v_call: TRBV10-3; j_call: TRBJ2-7
cdr3_aa: ASSYHTDTQY; v_call: TRBV11-2; j_call: TRBJ2-3
cdr3_aa: ASNNPLRRSNSPLH; v_call: TRBV19; j_call: TRBJ1-6
cdr3_aa: ASSPSRGTEAF; v_call: TRBV18; j_call: TRBJ1-1
cdr3_aa: ASSLDYEQY; v_call: TRBV6-6; j_call: TRBJ2-7
cdr3_aa: ASSQVPAGNTGELF; v_call: TRBV4-2; j_call: TRBJ2-2
cdr3_aa: ASRTGLGRSDTQY; v_call: TRBV7-9; j_call: TRBJ2-3
cdr3_aa: ASSKTGAPNQPQH; v_call: TRBV7-8; j_call: TRBJ1-5
cdr3_aa: ASSLDQGMGNIQY; v_call: TRBV7-2; j_call: TRBJ2-4
cdr3_aa: ASSLAGTNQETQY; v_call: TRBV5-1; j_call: TRBJ2-5
cdr3_aa: ASSLSGTGNTIY; v_call: TRBV5-1; j_call: TRBJ1-3
cdr3_aa: SSRLGSDEQF; v_call: TRBV29-1; j_call: TRBJ2-1
cdr3_aa: ASSFEERGSYNEQF; v_call: TRBV5-4; j_call: TRBJ2-1
cdr3_aa: ASRRRSGSGTGELF; v_call: TRBV27; j_call: TRBJ2-2
cdr3_aa: ASTPGTSGLEQY; v_call: TRBV28; j_call: TRBJ2-7
cdr3_aa: ASSAENTDTQY; v_call: TRBV9; j_call: TRBJ2-3
cdr3_aa: ATSRAAGTRTGNTIY; v_call: TRBV15; j_call: TRBJ1-3
cdr3_aa: ASSLGQTLSDNSPLH; v_call: TRBV7-2; j_call: TRBJ1-6
cdr3_aa: ASSLPATETQY; v_call: TRBV28; j_call: TRBJ2-5
cdr3_aa: ASSGSGRAADTQY; v_call: TRBV5-6; j_call: TRBJ2-3
cdr3_aa: SLLAGYEQY; v_call: TRBV20-1; j_call: TRBJ2-7
cdr3_aa: ASSSNRNEKLF; v_call: TRBV25-1; j_call: TRBJ1-4
cdr3_aa: ASSYGGGSTGNTIY; v_call: TRBV6-6; j_call: TRBJ1-3
cdr3_aa: ASSLQSGLAGDGELF; v_call: TRBV7-2; j_call: TRBJ2-2
cdr3_aa: ASSLEAGRYEKLF; v_call: TRBV7-9; j_call: TRBJ1-4
cdr3_aa: ASSQVMVQETYEQY; v_call: TRBV4-1; j_call: TRBJ2-7
cdr3_aa: AISGSTGNTIY; v_call: TRBV10-3; j_call: TRBJ1-3
cdr3_aa: ASSVGSSAGSTDTQY; v_call: TRBV9; j_call: TRBJ2-3
cdr3_aa: ASQTSSGSRTDTQY; v_call: TRBV28; j_call: TRBJ2-3
cdr3_aa: ASSSSGQARSGNEQF; v_call: TRBV13; j_call: TRBJ2-1
cdr3_aa: ASNGVSDTQY; v_call: TRBV14; j_call: TRBJ2-3
cdr3_aa: ASSRRGGGNEQF; v_call: TRBV6-5; j_call: TRBJ2-1
cdr3_aa: ASTRRLLLVASGDNEQF; v_call: TRBV19; j_call: TRBJ2-1
cdr3_aa: ASSRAGVAGTDTQY; v_call: TRBV5-1; j_call: TRBJ2-3
cdr3_aa: ASSQRGQRQEKLF; v_call: TRBV2; j_call: TRBJ1-4
cdr3_aa: ASSRGAASPDTQY; v_call: TRBV5-1; j_call: TRBJ2-3